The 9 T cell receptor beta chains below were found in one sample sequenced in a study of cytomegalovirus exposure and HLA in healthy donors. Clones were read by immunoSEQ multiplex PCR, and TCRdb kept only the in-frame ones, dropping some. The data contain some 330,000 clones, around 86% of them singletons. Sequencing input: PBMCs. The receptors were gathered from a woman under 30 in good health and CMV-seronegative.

The CDR3 bases are TGTGCCAGCAGCCAAACCAAGACGGGTGGAAACACCATATATTTT. It specifies CASSQTKTGGNTIYF. This chain joins TRBV4-2 and TRBJ1-3; D gene ambiguous. CDR1 is LGHNA and CDR2 is YNFKEQ in the germline V gene. The CDR3 totals 15 residues. Between the trimmed V and J ends, which lost 2 bases and 3 bases, there was a span of 11 bases.

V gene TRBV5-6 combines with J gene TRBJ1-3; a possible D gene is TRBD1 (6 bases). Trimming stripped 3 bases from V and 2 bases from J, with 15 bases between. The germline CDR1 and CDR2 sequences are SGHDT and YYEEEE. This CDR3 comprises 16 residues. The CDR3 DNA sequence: TGTGCCAGCAGCTGGGGACACTCACTAACTGGAAACACCATATATTTT. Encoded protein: CASSWGHSLTGNTIYF. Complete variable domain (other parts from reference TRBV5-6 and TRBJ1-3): DAGVTQSPTHLIKTRGQQVTLRCSPKSGHDTVSWYQQALGQGPQFIFQYYEEEERQRGNFPDRFSGHQFPNYSSELNVNALLLGDSALYLCASSWGHSLTGNTIYFGEGSWLTVV.

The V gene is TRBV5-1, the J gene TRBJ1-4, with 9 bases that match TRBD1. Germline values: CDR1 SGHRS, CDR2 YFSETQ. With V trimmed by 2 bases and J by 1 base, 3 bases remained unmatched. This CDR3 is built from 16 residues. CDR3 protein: CASSFGQGITNEKLFF. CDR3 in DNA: TGCGCCAGCAGCTTTGGACAGGGGATAACTAATGAAAAACTGTTTTTT.

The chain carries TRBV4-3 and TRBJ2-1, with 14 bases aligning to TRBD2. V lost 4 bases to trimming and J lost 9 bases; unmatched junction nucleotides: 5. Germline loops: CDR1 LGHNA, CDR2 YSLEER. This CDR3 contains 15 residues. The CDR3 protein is CASSPGTSGRIEQFF. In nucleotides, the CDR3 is TGCGCCAGCAGCCCCGGGACTAGCGGGAGAATTGAGCAGTTCTTC.

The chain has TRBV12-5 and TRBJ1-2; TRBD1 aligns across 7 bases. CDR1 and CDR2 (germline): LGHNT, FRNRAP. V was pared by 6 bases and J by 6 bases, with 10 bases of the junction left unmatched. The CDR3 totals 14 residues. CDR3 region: CASGQTGTENGYTF. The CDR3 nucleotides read TGTGCTAGTGGCCAAACCGGGACAGAGAATGGCTACACCTTC. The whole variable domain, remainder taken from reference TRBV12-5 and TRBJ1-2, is DARVTQTPRHKVTEMGQEVTMRCQPILGHNTVFWYRQTMMQGLELLAYFRNRAPLDDSGMPKDRFSAEMPDATLATLKIQPSEPRDSAVYFCASGQTGTENGYTFGSGTRLTVV.

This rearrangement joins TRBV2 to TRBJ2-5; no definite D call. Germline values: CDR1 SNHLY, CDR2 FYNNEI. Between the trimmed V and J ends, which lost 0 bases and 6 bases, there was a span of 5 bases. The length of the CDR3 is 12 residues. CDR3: CASSEALKTQYF. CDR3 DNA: TGTGCCAGCAGTGAAGCGCTAAAGACCCAGTACTTC.

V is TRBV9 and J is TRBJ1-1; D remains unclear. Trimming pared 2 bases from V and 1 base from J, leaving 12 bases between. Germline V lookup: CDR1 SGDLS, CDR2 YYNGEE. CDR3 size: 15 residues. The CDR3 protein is CASSVSGRSNTEAFF. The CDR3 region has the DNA TGTGCCAGCAGCGTTTCCGGGAGATCGAACACTGAAGCTTTCTTT.

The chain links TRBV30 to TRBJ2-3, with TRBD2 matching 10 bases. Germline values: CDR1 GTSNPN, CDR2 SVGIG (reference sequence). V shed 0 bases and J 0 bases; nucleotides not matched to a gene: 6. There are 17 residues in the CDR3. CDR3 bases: TGTGCCTGGAGTGTCCAGCGGACTAGCGGAAGCACAGATACGCAGTATTTT. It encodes CAWSVQRTSGSTDTQYF.

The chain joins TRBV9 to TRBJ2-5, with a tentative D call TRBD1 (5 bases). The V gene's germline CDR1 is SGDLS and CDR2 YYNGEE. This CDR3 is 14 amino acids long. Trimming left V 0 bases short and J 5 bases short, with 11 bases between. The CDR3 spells CASSVEGVRETQYF. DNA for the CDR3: TGTGCCAGCAGCGTAGAAGGGGTTCGGGAGACCCAGTACTTC. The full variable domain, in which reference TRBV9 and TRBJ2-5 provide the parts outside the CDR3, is DSGVTQTPKHLITATGQRVTLRCSPRSGDLSVYWYQQSLDQGLQFLIQYYNGEERAKGNILERFSAQQFPDLHSELNLSSLELGDSALYFCASSVEGVRETQYFGPGTRLLVL.